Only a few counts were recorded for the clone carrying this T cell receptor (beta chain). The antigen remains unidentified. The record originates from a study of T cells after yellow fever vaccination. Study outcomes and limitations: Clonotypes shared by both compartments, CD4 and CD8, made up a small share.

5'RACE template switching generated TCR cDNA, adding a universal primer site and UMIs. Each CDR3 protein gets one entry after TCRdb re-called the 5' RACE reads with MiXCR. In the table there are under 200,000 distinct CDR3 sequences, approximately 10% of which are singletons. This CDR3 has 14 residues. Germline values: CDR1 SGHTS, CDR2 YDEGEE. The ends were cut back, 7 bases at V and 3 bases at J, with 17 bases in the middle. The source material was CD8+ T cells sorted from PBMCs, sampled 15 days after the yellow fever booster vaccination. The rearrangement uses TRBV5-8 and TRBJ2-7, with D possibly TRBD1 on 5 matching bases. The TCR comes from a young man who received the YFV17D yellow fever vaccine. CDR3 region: CASGLDIGVYEQYF. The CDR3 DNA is TGTGCCAGCGGTCTGGACATAGGGGTCTACGAGCAGTACTTC.